What follows are 16 T cell receptor beta chains derived from one specimen sequenced in a study of blood T cell repertoires in COVID-19. Data came from immunoSEQ multiplex PCR; TCRdb stores just in-frame clones and leaves some out. The sample yields 150,000 to 200,000 clones, about four fifths seen once. The source material was peripheral blood. Receptors originate from a woman older than 75 with acute or convalescent COVID-19.

In its sample, this clone was seen once. V usage is TRBV14 and J usage is TRBJ1-1, with 9 bases aligning to TRBD1. The ends lost 4 bases at V and 0 bases at J; junction bases unmatched: 3. Per the germline V gene, CDR1 is SGHDN and CDR2 is FVKESK. There are 15 residues in the CDR3. As DNA, the CDR3 is TGTGCCAGCAGCCCCGACAGGGGGGTGAACACTGAAGCTTTCTTT. The encoded protein is CASSPDRGVNTEAFF.

The rearrangement uses TRBV27 and TRBJ2-1, with 12 bases identical to TRBD2. The J segment lost 8 bases and the V segment lost 4 bases, leaving 6 bases of the junction unmatched. Germline CDR1 is MNHEY and CDR2 is SMNVEV (reference sequence). There are 15 residues in the CDR3. Here the CDR3 DNA reads TGTGCCAGCAGTTCCGCTAGCGGGGGGGCCTATGAGCAGTTCTTC. This gives the protein CASSSASGGAYEQFF.

The rearrangement uses TRBV30 and TRBJ2-5; D perhaps matches TRBD1 (6 bases). Between the trimmed V and J ends, which lost 0 bases and 1 base, there was a span of 12 bases. The CDR3 is 15 amino acids. Per the germline V gene, CDR1 is GTSNPN and CDR2 is SVGIG (reference sequence). CDR3 protein: CAWSVRVGGQETQYF. In DNA, the CDR3 is TGTGCCTGGAGTGTACGGGTAGGGGGCCAAGAGACCCAGTACTTC.

Worth noting for this clone: The sample contains more than one DNA sequence encoding this CDR3. The chain uses TRBV28 and TRBJ1-1; 7 nucleotides line up with TRBD1. Germline loops: CDR1 MDHEN, CDR2 SYDVKM. The length of the CDR3 is 14 residues. Losses at the gene ends were 5 bases for V and 5 bases for J; bases not matched to a gene: 8. CDR3 in amino acids: CASSRTGVGTEAFF. In nucleotides, the CDR3 is TGTGCCAGCAGTCGAACAGGGGTAGGGACTGAAGCTTTCTTT.

This clone was counted once. This chain uses TRBV11-3 with TRBJ2-2; D may be TRBD2 (6 bases). From germline, CDR1 is SGHNT and CDR2 YENEEA. The CDR3 extends over 15 amino acids. V was trimmed by 2 bases and J by 0 bases, leaving 7 bases between them. CDR3 coding DNA: TGTGCCAGCAGCTTAACGGGGGCGAACACCGGGGAGCTGTTTTTT. It specifies CASSLTGANTGELFF. Variable domain in full (rest from reference TRBV11-3 and TRBJ2-2): EAGVVQSPRYKIIEKKQPVAFWCNPISGHNTLYWYLQNLGQGPELLIRYENEEAVDDSQLPKDRFSAERLKGVDSTLKIQPAELGDSAVYLCASSLTGANTGELFFGEGSRLTVL.

The V and J genes are TRBV10-1 and TRBJ2-3; 8 bases agree with TRBD1. Germline V lookup: CDR1 WNHNN, CDR2 SYGVQD (reference sequence). V shed 0 bases, J shed 0 bases, and the junction held 8 bases outside the gene matches. The CDR3 extends over 18 amino acids. The CDR3 loop reads CASSESLRQGFSTDTQYF. The CDR3 region has the DNA TGCGCCAGCAGTGAGTCTCTAAGACAGGGGTTTAGCACAGATACGCAGTATTTT.

This chain joins TRBV28 and TRBJ2-5; TRBD1 matches 7 bases. The V gene's germline CDR1 is MDHEN and CDR2 SYDVKM. The CDR3 sequence is 14 residues long. Trimming cost V 7 bases and J 2 bases; bases outside gene matches: 7. CDR3 region: CASKETGLQETQYF. The CDR3 DNA sequence: TGTGCCAGCAAGGAGACAGGGCTTCAAGAGACCCAGTACTTC. The full variable domain, rest sourced from reference TRBV28 and TRBJ2-5, is DVKVTQSSRYLVKRTGEKVFLECVQDMDHENMFWYRQDPGLGLRLIYFSYDVKMKEKGDIPEGYSVSREKKERFSLILESASTNQTSMYLCASKETGLQETQYFGPGTRLLVL.

V usage is TRBV10-1 and J usage is TRBJ2-7; 8 positions match TRBD1. The CDR3 totals 15 residues. V lost 5 bases to trimming and J lost 3 bases; unmatched junction nucleotides: 9. Germline V lookup: CDR1 WNHNN, CDR2 SYGVQD (reference sequence). CDR3 protein: CASSRPETGDYEQYF. The CDR3 region has the DNA TGCGCCAGCAGTCGACCCGAGACAGGGGACTACGAGCAGTACTTC.

The chain couples TRBV6-2 or TRBV6-3 to TRBJ2-1; D unresolved. Trimming removed 3 bases from V and 5 bases from J, with 11 bases in between. Germline lookup yields CDR1 MNHEY and CDR2 SVGEGT. CDR3 length: 14 amino acids. The CDR3 nucleotides are TGTGCCAGCAGTTATTCCCTGAGAAACAATGAGCAGTTCTTC. It translates to CASSYSLRNNEQFF.

V usage is TRBV24-1 and J usage is TRBJ1-2; D is unclear. The length of the CDR3 is 11 residues. The V end lost 7 bases, the J end lost 6 bases, and 8 bases lay between the germline ends. The germline gives CDR1 KGHDR, CDR2 SFDVKD. The CDR3 nucleotides are TGTGCCACCAGGACCGGGGATGGCTACACCTTC. Translated: CATRTGDGYTF.

The genes are TRBV18 and TRBJ1-6; the match to TRBD1 covers 10 bases. This CDR3 is 14 amino acids long. Germline CDR1 reads KGHSH; CDR2 reads LQKENI. Trimming took 4 bases from V and 10 from J; bases not matched to a gene: 4. For the CDR3, the DNA is TGTGCCAGCTCACGGGGGGACAGGGGATCACCCCTCCACTTT. It translates to CASSRGDRGSPLHF.

The rearrangement joins TRBV11-3 to TRBJ2-3; TRBD2 is a possible D gene (6 bases). V lost 3 bases, J lost 1 base, and 8 bases lay in between. Germline V lookup: CDR1 SGHNT, CDR2 YENEEA. This CDR3 contains 14 residues. DNA of the CDR3: TGTGCCAGCAGCTTGGGGGGTGGCACAGATACGCAGTATTTT. As protein: CASSLGGGTDTQYF.

V usage is TRBV9 and J usage is TRBJ1-1, with unresolved D. The CDR3 consists of 13 residues. V was clipped by 4 bases and J by 4 bases, with 11 bases between them. CDR1 is SGDLS, CDR2 YYNGEE, per germline. The chain's CDR3 is CASSPTEFTEAFF. Here the CDR3 DNA reads TGTGCCAGCAGCCCCACTGAGTTCACTGAAGCTTTCTTT.

This clone was recorded a few times. This chain links TRBV2 with TRBJ1-2; possible D gene TRBD1, 5 bases. The CDR3 has 15 residues. The V end was cut by 6 bases, the J end by 3 bases, with 17 bases between. Germline V CDR1 and CDR2: SNHLY, FYNNEI. Written as DNA, the CDR3 is TGTGCCAGCAGCCTGACAGCCCCAGTCCACTATGGCTACACCTTC. It encodes CASSLTAPVHYGYTF.

The rearrangement uses TRBV19 and TRBJ1-1, with D unresolved. The CDR3 sequence is 15 residues long. Germline CDR1 LNHDA, CDR2 SQIVND (reference sequence). Trimming shortened V by 7 bases and J by 1 base, and 16 bases separated the two germline ends. CDR3 in DNA: TGTGCCAGTATGAGCGCAGCGATCGGGAACACTGAAGCTTTCTTT. Its protein product is CASMSAAIGNTEAFF.

The genes are TRBV6-5 and TRBJ2-5; TRBD2 agrees at 7 bases. Trimming at V came to 2 bases and at J to 5 bases, leaving 8 bases not matched to a gene. Germline loops: CDR1 MNHEY, CDR2 SVGAGI. The CDR3 totals 15 residues. Written as DNA, the CDR3 is TGTGCCAGCAGTTACGAAAGCGGGATGAAGGAGACCCAGTACTTC. As protein: CASSYESGMKETQYF.